One sample yielded the 14 T cell receptor beta chains listed below, sequenced in a study of blood T cell repertoires in COVID-19. Here immunoSEQ multiplex PCR was the method, and the copy in TCRdb shows in-frame clones only, minus some. The profile shows some 240,000 clones, approximately 92% of them singletons. Source material: peripheral blood. The origin of the receptors is a middle-aged woman who had recovered from COVID-19.

The rearrangement joins TRBV5-1 to TRBJ2-1; TRBD1 might be the D (6 bases). Germline assignment: CDR1 SGHRS and CDR2 YFSETQ. This CDR3 contains 13 residues. Trimming shortened V by 1 base and J by 6 bases, and 8 bases separated the two germline ends. In DNA form, the CDR3 reads TGCGCCAGCAGCTTGACAGGGTCCAATGAGCAGTTCTTC. Translating it yields CASSLTGSNEQFF.

The chain's CDR3 is CASSRSDRDTFPYEQYF. The DNA of the CDR3 is TGCGCCAGCAGCCGGTCGGACAGGGACACTTTCCCCTACGAGCAGTACTTC. The rearrangement links TRBV4-1 to TRBJ2-7; 8 bases match TRBD1. V lost 4 bases, J lost 2 bases, and 13 bases stayed unmatched. Per the germline V gene, CDR1 is MGHRA and CDR2 is YSYEKL. CDR3 length equals 17 residues.

CDR3 sequence reads: CASSLLQGKYNEKLFF. For the CDR3, the DNA is TGTGCCAGCAGTTTACTGCAGGGAAAATATAATGAAAAACTGTTTTTT. This chain joins TRBV28 and TRBJ1-4, with D tentatively TRBD1 (5 bases). Trimming took 2 bases from V and 4 from J, leaving 14 bases between them. The CDR3 covers 16 residues. CDR1 MDHEN and CDR2 SYDVKM come from the germline V gene.

This sequence joins TRBV5-8 and TRBJ1-5; D gene uncertain. V dropped 9 bases and J dropped 3 bases, with 13 bases sitting between them. Germline V gene lookup returns CDR1 SGHTS and CDR2 YDEGEE. CDR3 size: 13 residues. The CDR3 spells CATTRGVNQPQHF. CDR3 in DNA: TGTGCCACTACGCGGGGTGTCAATCAGCCCCAGCATTTT.

The chain couples TRBV29-1 to TRBJ1-5; tentatively, D is TRBD1 (5 bases). The CDR3 is 12 residues long. Germline V lookup: CDR1 SQVTM, CDR2 ANQGSEA. The germline V and J ends were trimmed by 3 bases and 5 bases, with 8 bases remaining between them. The CDR3 DNA is TGCAGCGTTGACAGGGTGTATCAGCCCCAGCATTTT. This codes for CSVDRVYQPQHF.

V gene TRBV7-9 combines with J gene TRBJ2-2, with D unclear. Trimming removed 1 base at V and 1 base at J, with 10 bases between. The CDR3 loop spans 16 amino acids. In germline, CDR1 is SEHNR, CDR2 FQNEAQ (reference sequence). The CDR3 sequence is CASSLGHVENTGELFF. CDR3 DNA: TGTGCCAGCAGCTTAGGACACGTAGAGAACACCGGGGAGCTGTTTTTT.

The chain has TRBV6-5 and TRBJ2-1; the match to TRBD1 covers 9 bases. Germline V gene sequence: CDR1 MNHEY, CDR2 SVGAGI. The CDR3 is 15 residues long. The ends lost 0 bases at V and 5 bases at J; junction bases unmatched: 2. CDR3 coding DNA: TGTGCCAGCAGTTACTCCGGGACAGGGCACAATGAGCAGTTCTTC. It yields the protein CASSYSGTGHNEQFF.

The genes are TRBV3-1 (or the pseudogene TRBV3-2) and TRBJ2-5; 14 nucleotides agree with TRBD2. The V gene's germline CDR1 is LGHDT and CDR2 YNNKEL (reference sequence). The ends lost 5 bases at V and 5 bases at J; junction bases unmatched: 10. The CDR3 contains 17 residues. CDR3: CASSIRTSGGIGETQYF. As DNA, the CDR3 is TGTGCCAGCAGCATACGGACTAGCGGGGGGATTGGGGAGACCCAGTACTTC.

The gene calls are TRBV27 and TRBJ2-1; 9 bases agree with TRBD2. The length of the CDR3 is 15 residues. J lost 2 bases, V lost 5 bases, and 4 bases had no gene match. The germline gives CDR1 MNHEY, CDR2 SMNVEV (reference sequence). This chain's CDR3 is CASSLQRGAYNEQFF. The DNA of the CDR3 is TGTGCCAGCAGTCTACAGCGGGGGGCCTACAATGAGCAGTTCTTC.

The chain has TRBV11-3 and TRBJ2-3; unclear D gene. This CDR3 has 15 residues. Per the germline V gene, CDR1 is SGHNT and CDR2 is YENEEA. Trimming left V 1 base short and J 0 bases short, with 8 bases between. The DNA for the CDR3 is TGTGCCAGCAGCTTAGCGGCGGTTAGCACAGATACGCAGTATTTT. It specifies CASSLAAVSTDTQYF.

The chain is built from TRBV5-4 and TRBJ2-2; the D is unclear. Per germline, CDR1 SGHNT and CDR2 YYREEE (reference sequence). The CDR3 runs to 15 residues. Deletions cut 0 bases from V and 6 bases from J, with 12 bases between. The CDR3 DNA reads TGTGCCAGCAGCTTGGGGGCATCAGTATCCGGGGAGCTGTTTTTT. Its translation: CASSLGASVSGELFF.

There are a few counts of this clone. The rearrangement uses TRBV7-9 and TRBJ1-1; D perhaps matches TRBD1 (6 bases). In germline, CDR1 is SEHNR, CDR2 FQNEAQ (reference sequence). The CDR3 spans 13 residues. V lost 10 bases to trimming and J lost 1 base, with 13 bases between them. The CDR3 region is CATNRDANTEAFF. The CDR3 DNA reads TGTGCCACCAACAGGGATGCGAACACTGAAGCTTTCTTT.

The chain employs TRBV7-9 and TRBJ2-7, with 7 bases that match TRBD1. This CDR3 has 13 residues. J was trimmed by 6 bases and V by 3 bases; bases with no gene match: 5. The V gene's germline CDR1 is SEHNR and CDR2 FQNEAQ (reference sequence). The CDR3 region has the DNA TGTGCCAGCAGCTTTGAGGGGGCGAGCGAGCAGTACTTC. Translating gives CASSFEGASEQYF.

This chain connects TRBV2 to TRBJ2-7; 11 bases fit TRBD2. V gave up 5 bases and J gave up 0 bases; unmatched junction bases: 9. Germline assignment: CDR1 SNHLY and CDR2 FYNNEI. CDR3 size: 17 residues. The chain's CDR3 is CASSYPPGLAVSYEQYV. CDR3 bases: TGTGCCAGCAGTTACCCTCCGGGACTAGCGGTCTCCTACGAGCAGTACGTC.